These 20 T cell receptor beta chains were all obtained from the same sample, sequenced in a study of shared clonotypes between healthy human individuals. Some clones are missing from TCRdb's copy, which holds only in-frame ones; the method was immunoSEQ multiplex PCR. The sample has about 1.1 million clones, around three quarters seen once. The sample was memory CD4+ T cells from PBMCs. Subset of the sample: CD45RA-negative fraction. These receptors all come from a man aged 18 to 29 in good health. Some clones in this sample may be carry-over from other donors' samples.

The chain combines TRBV28 with TRBJ1-1, with D possibly being TRBD1 (5 bases). Germline V lookup: CDR1 MDHEN, CDR2 SYDVKM. V dropped 5 bases and J dropped 5 bases, with 15 bases sitting between them. The CDR3 is 14 residues long. The DNA for the CDR3 is TGTGCCAGCAGTGTCAGGCAGGGATGGACTGAAGCTTTCTTT. Translating it yields CASSVRQGWTEAFF. The full variable domain, rest sourced from reference TRBV28 and TRBJ1-1, is DVKVTQSSRYLVKRTGEKVFLECVQDMDHENMFWYRQDPGLGLRLIYFSYDVKMKEKGDIPEGYSVSREKKERFSLILESASTNQTSMYLCASSVRQGWTEAFFGQGTRLTVV.

This clone was detected only once. J is TRBJ2-5 and V is TRBV11-2; perhaps TRBD2 as D (7 bases). Deletions cut 7 bases from V and 5 bases from J, with 17 bases between. The CDR3 has 14 residues. CDR1 and CDR2 from the germline V gene are SGHAT and FQNNGV. CDR3 nucleotide sequence: TGTGCCAGCACCCTCTCGAGGGGGGGCGAGACCCAGTACTTC. Its translation is CASTLSRGGETQYF.

CDR3 sequence reads: CASSDGWRGGNTEAFF. The CDR3, as DNA: TGTGCCAGCAGCGACGGATGGAGGGGAGGGAACACTGAAGCTTTCTTT. The chain joins TRBV7-9 to TRBJ1-1; D perhaps matches TRBD1 (5 bases). Germline V gene sequence: CDR1 SEHNR, CDR2 FQNEAQ (reference sequence). The CDR3 is made up of 16 amino acids. V lost 5 bases and J 1 base, leaving 17 bases between the germline ends.

This chain joins TRBV27 and TRBJ1-6; possibly TRBD1 for D (6 bases). The V gene lost 4 bases and the J gene lost 10 bases, with 14 bases spanning the gap. Germline CDR1 is MNHEY and CDR2 is SMNVEV (reference sequence). This CDR3 has 14 amino acids. Here the CDR3 DNA reads TGTGCCAGCAGTTCCCCAGGGGAATACTCACCCCTCCACTTT. It is translated as CASSSPGEYSPLHF.

The chain uses TRBV9 and TRBJ2-3; 7 nucleotides align to TRBD2. From germline, CDR1 is SGDLS and CDR2 YYNGEE. V lost 7 bases and J lost 8; bases outside the gene matches: 7. The CDR3 is 12 amino acids. The CDR3, as DNA: TGTGCCAGCCCCGCGTCGGGAGGTACGCAGTATTTT. This codes for CASPASGGTQYF.

In this sample, this clone turned up a few times. The J gene is TRBJ2-5, the V gene TRBV5-4; D remains ambiguous. CDR3 length equals 13 residues. The germline CDR1 and CDR2 sequences are SGHNT and YYREEE (reference sequence). The V end lost 1 base, the J end lost 0 bases, and 4 bases lay between the germline ends. CDR3 coding DNA: TGTGCCAGCAGCTTGCCGTACCAAGAGACCCAGTACTTC. Residues: CASSLPYQETQYF.

This chain joins TRBV2 and TRBJ1-2; no definite D call. The V gene's germline CDR1 is SNHLY and CDR2 FYNNEI. The CDR3 covers 12 residues. V was cut by 4 bases and J by 1 base, with 4 bases left in between. Here the CDR3 DNA reads TGTGCCAGCAGTGGCGATAACTATGGCTACACCTTC. This translates into CASSGDNYGYTF.

The chain links TRBV10-3 to TRBJ2-1; tentative D call: TRBD1 (6 bases). The ends were cut back, 10 bases at V and 5 bases at J, with 18 bases in the middle. In germline, CDR1 is ENHRY, CDR2 SYGVKD. This CDR3 has 14 residues. The CDR3: CATRGGREDNEQFF. Here the CDR3 DNA reads TGTGCCACCAGGGGTGGCAGGGAAGACAATGAGCAGTTCTTC.

V is TRBV19 and J is TRBJ1-2, with D possibly matching TRBD1 (6 bases). V was shortened by 7 bases and J by 2 bases, with 17 bases between the two germline ends. Germline V lookup: CDR1 LNHDA, CDR2 SQIVND (reference sequence). The CDR3 has 15 residues. CDR3 in amino acids: CASMEGGIGNYGYTF. The CDR3 region has the DNA TGTGCCAGTATGGAGGGGGGGATCGGGAACTATGGCTACACCTTC. Complete variable domain (other parts from reference TRBV19 and TRBJ1-2): DGGITQSPKYLFRKEGQNVTLSCEQNLNHDAMYWYRQDPGQGLRLIYYSQIVNDFQKGDIAEGYSVSREKKESFPLTVTSAQKNPTAFYLCASMEGGIGNYGYTFGSGTRLTVV.

The chain joins TRBV18 to TRBJ2-1, with 8 bases matching TRBD2. V lost 6 bases, J lost 1 base, and 11 bases stayed unmatched. Germline CDR1 KGHSH, CDR2 LQKENI. This CDR3 contains 17 residues. In DNA, the CDR3 is TGTGCCAGCTCGCCCCCCGGTGCGGGAGGTTCCTACAATGAGCAGTTCTTC. The encoded protein is CASSPPGAGGSYNEQFF. The whole variable domain, filled in from reference TRBV18 and TRBJ2-1, reads NAGVMQNPRHLVRRRGQEARLRCSPMKGHSHVYWYRQLPEEGLKFMVYLQKENIIDESGMPKERFSAEFPKEGPSILRIQQVVRGDSAAYFCASSPPGAGGSYNEQFFGPGTRLTVL.

V and J are TRBV14 and TRBJ2-2; 13 bases are shared with TRBD2. V dropped 4 bases and J dropped 4; count of bases not matched to a gene: 18. The CDR3 consists of 21 residues. Germline V gives CDR1 SGHDN, CDR2 FVKESK. The chain's CDR3 is CASSPGPTKGTSGTGTGELFF. The CDR3 DNA sequence: TGTGCCAGCAGCCCCGGGCCGACTAAGGGGACTAGCGGGACCGGCACCGGGGAGCTGTTTTTT.

In the case of this clone: Other DNA sequences of this sample code for an identical CDR3. The gene calls are TRBV5-1 and TRBJ2-1, with unresolved D. V lost 0 bases, J lost 4 bases, and 8 bases lay in between. This CDR3 comprises 14 residues. Per germline, CDR1 SGHRS and CDR2 YFSETQ. For the CDR3, the DNA is TGCGCCAGCAGCTTGGGGGCTGCGTACAATGAGCAGTTCTTC. Translation: CASSLGAAYNEQFF.

This sequence joins TRBV5-6 and TRBJ2-5, with 8 nucleotides matching TRBD1. This CDR3 region has 14 residues. CDR1 and CDR2 (germline): SGHDT, YYEEEE. The J segment lost 5 bases and the V segment lost 4 bases, leaving 7 bases of the junction unmatched. The CDR3 DNA is TGTGCCAGCAGCCGCGACAGGGGCGGCGAGACCCAGTACTTC. It yields the protein CASSRDRGGETQYF.

The chain combines TRBV7-9 with TRBJ2-6; D is unclear. V was clipped by 3 bases and J by 0 bases, with 6 bases between them. CDR1 is SEHNR and CDR2 is FQNEAQ in the germline V gene (reference sequence). This CDR3 is built from 15 residues. The CDR3 DNA reads TGTGCCAGCAGCTTGGGTATCTCTGGGGCCAACGTCCTGACTTTC. Translated: CASSLGISGANVLTF.

The chain combines TRBV9 with TRBJ1-1, with no clear D. CDR1 is SGDLS, CDR2 YYNGEE, per germline. V shed 6 bases and J shed 4 bases, with 16 bases lying between them. The CDR3 length is 14 residues. CDR3 in DNA: TGTGCCAGCACCGAGGCCGTGGCTGGCACTGAAGCTTTCTTT. Residues: CASTEAVAGTEAFF.

This clone has more than one count but fewer than ten. In nucleotides, the CDR3 is TGTGCCAGCAGTGCTAGGAGAGGCAGGGGAGGATACGAGCAGTACTTC. Translation gives CASSARRGRGGYEQYF. V usage is TRBV25-1 and J usage is TRBJ2-7, with D possibly called TRBD1 or TRBD2 (6 bases each). Germline-derived CDR1 and CDR2 are MGHDK and SYGVNS. Trimming took 4 bases from V and 4 from J, leaving 20 bases between them. This CDR3 has 16 amino acids.

This chain uses TRBV18 with TRBJ2-1; maybe TRBD2 (6 bases). The CDR3 loop spans 14 amino acids. The germline V and J ends were trimmed by 6 bases and 5 bases, with 14 bases remaining between them. The V gene's germline CDR1 is KGHSH and CDR2 LQKENI. The CDR3 nucleotides read TGTGCCAGCTCCCAAGGGAGGCTACACAATGAGCAGTTCTTC. This encodes CASSQGRLHNEQFF. The full variable domain, in which reference TRBV18 and TRBJ2-1 provide the parts outside the CDR3, is NAGVMQNPRHLVRRRGQEARLRCSPMKGHSHVYWYRQLPEEGLKFMVYLQKENIIDESGMPKERFSAEFPKEGPSILRIQQVVRGDSAAYFCASSQGRLHNEQFFGPGTRLTVL.

This chain joins TRBV4-3 and TRBJ2-5, with D possibly TRBD1 on 7 matching bases. This CDR3 contains 15 residues. Looked up from germline, CDR1 is LGHNA and CDR2 is YSLEER. Deletions cut 5 bases from V and 4 bases from J, with 17 bases between. CDR3 nucleotide sequence: TGCGCCAGCAGCTTAAACAGGGGCGGGGTAGAGACCCAGTACTTC. Protein product: CASSLNRGGVETQYF.

The chain is built from TRBV4-3 and TRBJ2-7, with no clear D. Germline CDR1 is LGHNA and CDR2 is YSLEER. Trimming cost V 0 bases and J 3 bases, with 6 bases left between them. The CDR3 consists of 13 residues. CDR3 amino acids: CASSQDVGYEQYF. CDR3 in DNA: TGCGCCAGCAGCCAAGACGTCGGCTACGAGCAGTACTTC.

The CDR3 protein is CASTPLMRGTGNTIYF. DNA of the CDR3: TGTGCCAGCACCCCCCTTATGAGGGGGACTGGAAACACCATATATTTT. The chain carries TRBV28 and TRBJ1-3, with D maybe TRBD1 (6 bases). The CDR3 spans 16 residues. Germline V CDR1 and CDR2: MDHEN, SYDVKM. V shed 7 bases and J shed 2 bases, with 18 bases lying between them.